Following are 10 T cell receptor beta chains from one sample sequenced in a study of cytomegalovirus exposure and HLA in healthy donors. This PCR relied on a set of 60 Vbeta primers and 13 Jbeta primers. Generated by immunoSEQ multiplex PCR, the TCRdb table keeps only in-frame clones and is missing some. Counted here are around 100,000 clones, less than 80% occurring once; the ten biggest clones make up around 3%. What was sequenced was PBMCs. These receptor sequences come from a middle-aged woman in good health and CMV-seronegative.

The V and J genes are TRBV5-6 and TRBJ2-7; TRBD2 matches 9 bases. The germline V gene has CDR1 SGHDT and CDR2 YYEEEE. The CDR3 is 15 residues long. J lost 6 bases, V lost 1 base, and 8 bases had no gene match. This CDR3 is CASSLRGGAGFEQYF. CDR3 nucleotides: TGTGCCAGCAGCTTGCGCGGGGGGGCCGGCTTCGAGCAGTACTTC.

The V call is TRBV7-7, the J call TRBJ2-5, with 9 bases lining up with TRBD1. The CDR3 covers 15 residues. CDR1 and CDR2 (germline): SSHAT, FNYEAQ (reference sequence). V was clipped by 8 bases and J by 5 bases; unmatched bases: 12. The CDR3 loop is CASQGTGSRGETQYF. As DNA, the CDR3 is TGTGCCAGCCAAGGGACAGGGTCTAGGGGCGAGACCCAGTACTTC.

This clone was counted only a few times. The chain links TRBV20-1 to TRBJ2-7; unclear D gene. The germline CDR1 and CDR2 sequences are DFQATT and SNEGSKA (reference sequence). The CDR3 spans 11 residues. V lost 3 bases, J lost 12 bases, and 15 bases lay in between. The CDR3 sequence is CSARGMAQRYF. The CDR3 bases are TGCAGTGCTAGGGGTATGGCCCAGCGGTACTTC.

This clone was detected only once. This chain's CDR3 is CAISEGQMTDTQYF. For the CDR3, the DNA is TGTGCCATCAGTGAGGGACAAATGACAGATACGCAGTATTTT. This rearrangement joins TRBV10-3 to TRBJ2-3, with a possible D match to TRBD1 (5 bases). This CDR3 region has 14 residues. Germline V lookup: CDR1 ENHRY, CDR2 SYGVKD. V was shortened by 2 bases and J by 3 bases, with 9 bases between the two germline ends.

The chain employs TRBV2 and TRBJ2-2; tentative D call: TRBD1 (6 bases). The V end was cut by 4 bases, the J end by 0 bases, with 9 bases between. This CDR3 is built from 15 residues. Germline V gene sequence: CDR1 SNHLY, CDR2 FYNNEI. CDR3 nucleotide sequence: TGTGCCAGCAGTGCGCGGACAGCGAACACCGGGGAGCTGTTTTTT. As protein: CASSARTANTGELFF. The full variable domain, in which reference TRBV2 and TRBJ2-2 provide the parts outside the CDR3, is EPEVTQTPSHQVTQMGQEVILRCVPISNHLYFYWYRQILGQKVEFLVSFYNNEISEKSEIFDDQFSVERPDGSNFTLKIRSTKLEDSAMYFCASSARTANTGELFFGEGSRLTVL.

V is TRBV28 and J is TRBJ1-1; D perhaps matches TRBD1 (5 bases). The CDR3 length is 12 residues. V lost 9 bases to trimming and J lost 1 base, with 9 bases between them. Germline CDR1 is MDHEN and CDR2 is SYDVKM. DNA for the CDR3: TGTGCCAGTTTGGACACGAACACTGAAGCTTTCTTT. Residues: CASLDTNTEAFF. The variable domain in full, with the rest retrieved from reference TRBV28 and TRBJ1-1, is DVKVTQSSRYLVKRTGEKVFLECVQDMDHENMFWYRQDPGLGLRLIYFSYDVKMKEKGDIPEGYSVSREKKERFSLILESASTNQTSMYLCASLDTNTEAFFGQGTRLTVV.

The J gene is TRBJ1-5, the V gene TRBV6-5; 7 bases fit TRBD1. Germline assignment: CDR1 MNHEY and CDR2 SVGAGI. The CDR3 extends over 15 amino acids. V dropped 6 bases and J dropped 4; count of bases not matched to a gene: 9. CDR3 loop: CASRPDRERNQPQHF. The CDR3 DNA reads TGTGCCAGCAGACCCGACAGGGAACGTAATCAGCCCCAGCATTTT.

This rearrangement joins TRBV4-3 to TRBJ1-1; D is uncertain. The CDR3 length is 14 residues. V shed 4 bases and J shed 1 base, with 10 bases lying between them. The germline V gene has CDR1 LGHNA and CDR2 YSLEER. The CDR3 is CASSLGASNTEAFF. CDR3 coding DNA: TGCGCCAGCAGCCTCGGAGCCTCGAACACTGAAGCTTTCTTT.

The V and J genes are TRBV28 and TRBJ1-3; D uncertain. CDR1 MDHEN and CDR2 SYDVKM come from the germline V gene. The ends were cut back, 6 bases at V and 0 bases at J, with 27 bases in the middle. This CDR3 is 20 amino acids long. The chain's CDR3 is CASSPLGAPRRVISGNTIYF. In nucleotides, the CDR3 is TGTGCCAGCAGCCCGCTGGGAGCACCCCGGAGGGTTATCTCTGGAAACACCATATATTTT.

V gene TRBV5-1 combines with J gene TRBJ2-6; weak D call: TRBD1 (6 bases). CDR1 and CDR2 from the germline V gene are SGHRS and YFSETQ. This CDR3 contains 17 residues. Trimming shortened V by 0 bases and J by 0 bases, and 10 bases separated the two germline ends. CDR3 region: CASSLAPGVSGANVLTF. The CDR3 nucleotides are TGCGCCAGCAGCTTGGCCCCAGGGGTCTCTGGGGCCAACGTCCTGACTTTC. Based on the CDR3 plus reference TRBV5-1 and TRBJ2-6, the full variable domain is KAGVTQTPRYLIKTRGQQVTLSCSPISGHRSVSWYQQTPGQGLQFLFEYFSETQRNKGNFPGRFSGRQFSNSRSEMNVSTLELGDSALYLCASSLAPGVSGANVLTFGAGSRLTVL.